This T cell receptor beta chain was profiled in a study of blood T cell repertoires in COVID-19. About the study: T cells, B-cell-depleted T cells, or PBMCs supplied cDNA or gDNA.

Only in-frame clones appear in the TCRdb table, and some are missing; sequencing was by immunoSEQ multiplex PCR. The sample shows some 380,000 clones, approximately 87% of them seen only once. V lost 4 bases, J lost 2 bases, and 11 bases lay in between. The germline V gene has CDR1 LGHDT and CDR2 YNNKEL (reference sequence). The CDR3 consists of 14 residues. The source of this sequence is a man aged 25 to 45 who had recovered from COVID-19. The sequenced sample consisted of PBMCs or T cells enriched from blood (not recorded which). The chain joins TRBV3-1 (or the pseudogene TRBV3-2) to TRBJ1-1, with D possibly matching TRBD1 (6 bases). The CDR3 sequence: CASSPTGRNTEAFF. CDR3 nucleotide sequence: TGTGCCAGCAGCCCTACAGGGAGAAACACTGAAGCTTTCTTT.